Listed below are T cell receptor beta chains from one sample, sequenced in a study of T cells after yellow fever vaccination. TCRdb passed the 5' RACE reads through MiXCR, listing each CDR3 protein once. The sample contains hundreds of thousands of distinct CDR3 sequences, less than 20% of which appear only once. This material consisted of PBMCs, taken 5 days after the first yellow fever vaccination. The receptors stem from a man between 18 and 35 years old who received the YFV17D yellow fever vaccine. Both conserved end residues are part of each CDR3. The order of the fields is clone size, CDR3 length, V gene, J gene, D gene, CDR3 protein, CDR3 DNA. A D gene is named only where the DNA matches it firmly. Expanded clones are given a class, and other clones once, few, many or no size at all.

>few|17|TRBV20-1|TRBJ1-2|TRBD1
CSARANRGSSVNYGYTF
TGCAGTGCTAGAGCTAACAGGGGGTCCAGCGTAAACTATGGCTACACCTTC
>many|15|TRBV5-1|TRBJ1-1|TRBD1
CASSFQGARVTEAFF
TGCGCCAGCAGCTTCCAGGGGGCGCGGGTCACTGAAGCTTTCTTT
>few|13|TRBV5-1|TRBJ2-3|.
CASSFQYGDTQYF
TGCGCCAGCAGCTTTCAGTACGGGGATACGCAGTATTTT
>.|16|TRBV6-5|TRBJ2-3|.
CASSNLYPGSTDTQYF
TGTGCCAGCAGTAACCTATACCCGGGGAGCACAGATACGCAGTATTTT
>.|14|TRBV5-1|TRBJ1-4|.
CASSSSRIGEKLFF
TGCGCCAGCAGCTCCAGTCGAATCGGAGAAAAACTGTTTTTT
>.|16|TRBV21-1|TRBJ2-7|.
CASSTDGQGGPREQYF
TGTGCCAGCAGCACCGACGGGCAGGGGGGACCGCGAGAGCAGTACTTC
>few|14|TRBV25-1|TRBJ2-3|TRBD2
CASSARGSTDTQYF
TGTGCCAGCAGTGCGCGGGGGAGCACAGATACGCAGTATTTT
>many|16|TRBV3-1|TRBJ2-2|.
CASSPTVSTNTGELFF
TGTGCCAGCAGTCCGACCGTGTCCACGAACACCGGGGAGCTGTTTTTT
>few|14|TRBV7-2|TRBJ1-1|.
CASSWGGSGRHAFF
TGTGCCAGCAGCTGGGGGGGGTCAGGGAGGCACGCTTTCTTT
>many|16|TRBV7-2|TRBJ2-3|TRBD2
CASSLGSGGVTDTQYF
TGTGCCAGCAGCTTAGGAAGCGGGGGGGTCACAGATACGCAGTATTTT
>few|15|TRBV5-1|TRBJ1-1|.
CASSLASTPNTEAFF
TGCGCCAGCAGCCTTGCATCAACCCCGAACACTGAAGCTTTCTTT
>few|14|TRBV14|TRBJ2-5|.
CASSQVHFVETQYF
TGTGCCAGCAGCCAAGTTCACTTTGTAGAGACCCAGTACTTC
>.|18|TRBV24-1|TRBJ2-3|TRBD1
CATSDLGHRGRSTDTQYF
TGTGCCACCAGTGATTTGGGACACAGGGGTCGAAGCACAGATACGCAGTATTTT
>many|15|TRBV28|TRBJ2-3|.
CASSAGSGATRTQYF
TGTGCCAGCAGTGCCGGGTCAGGGGCCACACGTACGCAGTATTTT
>many|15|TRBV7-8|TRBJ2-6|.
CASSPGYSGANVLTF
TGTGCCAGCAGTCCCGGCTACTCTGGGGCCAACGTCCTGACTTTC
>few|18|TRBV4-3|TRBJ2-2|.
CASSQDRVKAGVAGELFF
TGCGCCAGCAGCCAAGATAGGGTGAAGGCAGGGGTGGCCGGGGAGCTGTTTTTT
>.|13|TRBV7-2|TRBJ2-3|.
CASSSPPRDTQYF
TGTGCCAGCAGCTCCCCCCCCCGTGATACGCAGTATTTT
>few|17|TRBV7-2|TRBJ2-1|.
CASSLIGVVVSYNEQFF
TGTGCCAGCAGCTTGATTGGGGTGGTCGTCTCCTACAATGAGCAGTTCTTC
>many|16|TRBV4-1|TRBJ2-1|.
CASKPGLGFSYNEQFF
TGCGCCAGCAAGCCAGGGCTGGGGTTCTCCTACAATGAGCAGTTCTTC
>.|19|TRBV12-5|TRBJ2-5|.
CASGRLGEVARPYQETQYF
TGTGCTAGTGGCCGTTTGGGAGAGGTAGCCCGTCCGTACCAAGAGACCCAGTACTTC